This TCR beta chain was sequenced during a study of T cell clonotyping in hematopoietic cell transplantation (dated by TCRdb to the early 2020s). Some background on the complete study: The study collected around 130 blood samples from 35 to 45 consecutive transplant recipients and their related donors. Recruitment of patients was conducted between late 2015 and January 2017, and follow-up was continued until September 2020 or death.

As concerns this clone: It lacks a known antigen. Base qualities are missing; no much larger clone stands one base away.

TCR beta CDR3 regions were amplified from genomic DNA with the immunoSEQ assay, a bias-controlled multiplex PCR using V- and J-specific primers. In a second PCR step, the CDR3 amplicons were tagged with a proprietary barcode plus Illumina adapter sequences. An Illumina MiSeq instrument was used for sequencing of the CDR3 libraries. Regarding the original processing steps: immunoSEQ Analyzer 3.0 was used for export and quality control, with R Bioconductor and Immunarch used for downstream analyses. Only productive rearrangements within the normalized downsampled data set were used in the calculation of repertoire metrics. In the normalized cohort, a clonotype counted as pathologically expanded if the clonotype was larger than 5 templates. Repertoire diversity was measured with the Inverse Simpson Index. CMV-specificity analyses were carried out on the non-normalized data set to capture all clonotypes. This immuneACCESS table, as held by TCRdb, lists in-frame sequences with V and J called but not all clones. Of the missing ones, under half trace to an unresolved V gene in checked studies; the others have no known cause. The V and J calls and clone size are taken from that table; D and trimming were inferred from the DNA. This sample has approximately 17,000 clones in its table, and over 55% of those were observed once. The ten largest clones take up around 9.9% of the sample.

Overall study results and their limits: After transplant, TCR diversity in recipients dropped, and pathologically expanded clonotypes increased progressively from day 30 to day 180. Recipient repertoires showed only a small fraction of overlap with donor repertoires, and over 95% appeared de novo at the given depth. The sample size was limited, and CD4 and CD8 repertoire contributions could not be separated because cells were not sorted. Inverse Simpson Index values from donors and from recipients before transplant predicted broader TCR repertoire diversity after transplant.

V was cut back by 4 bases and J by 2 bases, leaving a gap of 11 bases between them. The CDR3 holds 13 amino acids from the cysteine to the phenylalanine. Only the CDR3 DNA is retained, 39 bases long and in frame from the first base. The germline V gene encodes CDR1 SQVTM and CDR2 ANQGSEA. For TCR beta sequencing, blood samples came from the related transplant donors. Using Nuclei Lysis Solution, genomic DNA was extracted from unfractionated peripheral blood mononuclear cells that were either fresh or cryopreserved. What was sequenced was peripheral blood mononuclear cells. The receptor's source is a woman aged 55-70 years in good health. Some clones in this sample may be carry-over from other donors' samples. The chain uses TRBV29-1 and TRBJ1-2, with the D gene call left open. The DNA sequence reads TGCAGCGTTGTTCCCAGGTTGAACTATGGCTACACCTTC. Its coded protein is CSVVPRLNYGYTF.